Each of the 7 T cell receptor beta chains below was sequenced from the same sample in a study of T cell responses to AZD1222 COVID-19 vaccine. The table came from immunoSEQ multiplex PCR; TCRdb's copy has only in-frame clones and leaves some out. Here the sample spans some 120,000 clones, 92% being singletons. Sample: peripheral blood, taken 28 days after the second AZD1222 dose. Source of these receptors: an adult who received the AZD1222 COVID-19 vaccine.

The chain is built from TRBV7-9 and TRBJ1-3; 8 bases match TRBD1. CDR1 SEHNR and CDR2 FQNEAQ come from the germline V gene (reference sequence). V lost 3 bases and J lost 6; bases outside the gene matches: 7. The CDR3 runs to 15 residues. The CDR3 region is CASSLGRTGLNTIYF. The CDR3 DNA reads TGTGCCAGCAGCTTGGGGAGGACAGGGTTAAACACCATATATTTT.

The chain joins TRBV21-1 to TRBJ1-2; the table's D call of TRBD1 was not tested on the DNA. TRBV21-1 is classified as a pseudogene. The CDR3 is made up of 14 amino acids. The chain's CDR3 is CASSKTRQIYGYTF. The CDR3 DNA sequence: TGTGCCAGCAGCAAAACCAGACAGATCTATGGCTACACCTTC.

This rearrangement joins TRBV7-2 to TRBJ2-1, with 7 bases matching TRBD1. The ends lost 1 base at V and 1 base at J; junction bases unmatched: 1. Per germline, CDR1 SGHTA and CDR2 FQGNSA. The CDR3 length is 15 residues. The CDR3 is CASSLDRGSYNEQFF. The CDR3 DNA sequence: TGTGCCAGCAGCTTAGACAGGGGTTCCTACAATGAGCAGTTCTTC.

The CDR3 loop reads CASSDKGSNSPLHF. DNA for the CDR3: TGTGCCAGCAGTGACAAGGGATCTAATTCACCCCTCCACTTT. V gene TRBV6-4 combines with J gene TRBJ1-6; D gene uncertain. Germline assignment: CDR1 MRHNA and CDR2 SNTAGT. The V gene lost 2 bases and the J gene lost 6 bases, with 8 bases spanning the gap. The CDR3 is 14 amino acids.

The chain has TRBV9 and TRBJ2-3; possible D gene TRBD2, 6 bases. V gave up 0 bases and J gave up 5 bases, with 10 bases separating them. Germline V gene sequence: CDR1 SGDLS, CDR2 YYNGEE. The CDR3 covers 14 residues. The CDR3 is CASSVAGSGDTQYF. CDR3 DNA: TGTGCCAGCAGCGTAGCCGGGAGTGGAGATACGCAGTATTTT.

The DNA for the CDR3 is TGCGCCAGCAGCCTGGACCCAGTTGCAACTAATGAAAAACTGTTTTTT. Protein sequence: CASSLDPVATNEKLFF. This sequence joins TRBV4-1 and TRBJ1-4; D not certain. CDR1 and CDR2 (germline): MGHRA, YSYEKL. The V and J ends lost 4 bases and 0 bases respectively, with 12 bases between them. CDR3 size: 16 residues.

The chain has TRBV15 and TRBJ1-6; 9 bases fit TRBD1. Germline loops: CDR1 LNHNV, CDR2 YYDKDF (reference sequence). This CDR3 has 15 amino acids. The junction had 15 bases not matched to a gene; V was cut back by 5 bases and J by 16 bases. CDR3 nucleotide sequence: TGTGCCACCAGCCCTCGGACAGGGGATAATTCTTGGCTCCACTTT. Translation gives CATSPRTGDNSWLHF.